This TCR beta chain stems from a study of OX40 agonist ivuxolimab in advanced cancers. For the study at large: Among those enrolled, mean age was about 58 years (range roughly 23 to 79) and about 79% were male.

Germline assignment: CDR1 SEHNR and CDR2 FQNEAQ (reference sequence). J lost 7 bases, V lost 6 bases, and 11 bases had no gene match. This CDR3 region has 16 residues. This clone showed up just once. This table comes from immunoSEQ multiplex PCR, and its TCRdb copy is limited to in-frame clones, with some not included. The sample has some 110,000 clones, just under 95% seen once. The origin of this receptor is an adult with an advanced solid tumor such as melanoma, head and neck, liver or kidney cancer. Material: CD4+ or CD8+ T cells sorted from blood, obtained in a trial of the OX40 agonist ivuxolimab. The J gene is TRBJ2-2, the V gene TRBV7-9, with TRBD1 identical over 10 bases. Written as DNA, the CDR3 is TGTGCCAGCAGAGCCGCCGGGACAGGGGTGTTCGGGGAGCTGTTTTTT. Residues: CASRAAGTGVFGELFF.